Each of the 5 T cell receptor beta chains below was sequenced from the same sample in a study of vaccination effects on CD4 cells after COVID-19. The authors isolated CD4+ T cells after ten to eleven days of culture. TCRdb's copy holds only in-frame clones and misses some; the assay was immunoSEQ multiplex PCR. Of some 50,000 clones in the sample, about 67% were seen once. What these receptors recognize is not known. Sample: CD4+ T cells from PBMCs cultured without peptide, taken before COVID-19 vaccination. The receptors were gathered from a human donor who received a COVID-19 vaccine.

The chain's CDR3 is CASSIARASTDTQYF. The DNA for the CDR3 is TGTGCCAGTAGTATAGCCAGGGCTAGCACAGATACGCAGTATTTT. J is TRBJ2-3 and V is TRBV19; maybe TRBD1 (5 bases). The germline V gene has CDR1 LNHDA and CDR2 SQIVND (reference sequence). V gave up 1 base and J gave up 0 bases, with 8 bases separating them. The CDR3 covers 15 residues.

The rearrangement uses TRBV9 and TRBJ1-2, with no clear D. Germline-derived CDR1 and CDR2 are SGDLS and YYNGEE. The germline V and J ends were trimmed by 0 bases and 0 bases, with 6 bases remaining between them. The CDR3 runs to 14 residues. The chain's CDR3 is CASSVEETNYGYTF. The CDR3 DNA reads TGTGCCAGCAGCGTAGAGGAGACTAACTATGGCTACACCTTC.

V gene TRBV3-1 (or the pseudogene TRBV3-2) combines with J gene TRBJ1-1, with no clear D. CDR3 length: 13 amino acids. Germline CDR1 reads LGHDT; CDR2 reads YNNKEL (reference sequence). With 2 bases removed from V and 1 base from J, the gap between germline ends came to 5 bases. CDR3 amino acids: CASSQKRNTEAFF. CDR3 sequence (DNA): TGTGCCAGCAGCCAAAAGAGGAACACTGAAGCTTTCTTT.

In this sample, this clone turned up once. The V and J genes are TRBV19 and TRBJ2-3, with D possibly being TRBD2 (6 bases). Germline V CDR1 and CDR2: LNHDA, SQIVND (reference sequence). The CDR3 is 16 amino acids. V was trimmed by 4 bases and J by 0 bases, leaving 14 bases between them. CDR3 residues: CASSRLGGWSTDTQYF. CDR3 sequence (DNA): TGTGCCAGTAGTAGGCTCGGGGGATGGAGCACAGATACGCAGTATTTT.

The chain uses TRBV7-9 and TRBJ1-1; 8 bases line up with TRBD1. The CDR3 has 16 amino acids. The junction had 12 bases not matched to a gene; V was cut back by 5 bases and J by 4 bases. Germline V gene sequence: CDR1 SEHNR, CDR2 FQNEAQ (reference sequence). CDR3 nucleotide sequence: TGTGCCAGCAGCCCGACCGCGATACAGGGGGGCACTGAAGCTTTCTTT. Residues: CASSPTAIQGGTEAFF.